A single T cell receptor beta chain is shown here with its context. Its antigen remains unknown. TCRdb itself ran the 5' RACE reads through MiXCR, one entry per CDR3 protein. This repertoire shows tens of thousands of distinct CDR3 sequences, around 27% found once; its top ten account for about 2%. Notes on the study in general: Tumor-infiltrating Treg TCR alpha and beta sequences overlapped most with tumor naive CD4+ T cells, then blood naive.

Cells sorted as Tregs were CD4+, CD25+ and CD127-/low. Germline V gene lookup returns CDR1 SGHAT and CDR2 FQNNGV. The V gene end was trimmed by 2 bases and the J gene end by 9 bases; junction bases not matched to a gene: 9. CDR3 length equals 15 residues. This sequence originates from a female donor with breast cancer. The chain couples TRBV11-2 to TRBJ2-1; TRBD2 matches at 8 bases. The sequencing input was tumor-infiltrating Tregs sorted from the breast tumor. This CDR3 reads CASSLRREVVGEQFF. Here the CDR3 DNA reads TGTGCCAGCAGCTTAAGGCGGGAGGTGGTTGGTGAGCAGTTCTTC.